This T cell receptor beta chain was recorded in a study of T cell changes during pregnancy in multiple sclerosis. Using immunoSEQ multiplex PCR, the repertoire was profiled, and TCRdb retains in-frame clones only, with some absent. This table holds fewer than 45,000 clones, more than 75% found once. The germline gives CDR1 MNHEY, CDR2 SVGAGI. The CDR3 covers 13 residues. V gave up 6 bases and J gave up 3 bases, with 11 bases separating them. The source is a female donor in good health, enrolled as a control in a pregnancy study. The sample was CD8+ T cells from peripheral blood mononuclear cells, taken after pregnancy. V gene TRBV6-5 combines with J gene TRBJ1-2; D is unclear. CDR3 region: CASSPGSYYGYTF. CDR3 sequence (DNA): TGTGCCAGCAGCCCGGGATCCTACTATGGCTACACCTTC.